The 8 T cell receptor beta chains below were found in one sample sequenced in a study of T-cell reconstitution after alpha-beta-depleted transplantation in children. General study results and limits: The authors attributed T-cell counts and diversity one year after transplant mostly to newly produced T cells.

Their target antigens are unknown. Molecular barcoding with unique molecular identifiers was used for the TCRbeta library. Each CDR3 protein gets one entry after TCRdb re-called the PCR reads with MiXCR. The repertoire holds about 300,000 distinct CDR3 sequences, with just over 7.5% as singletons. The input for sequencing was peripheral blood, taken 360 days after TCRalphabeta/CD19-depleted stem cell transplant. Receptors were obtained from a female patient under 10 years old who had a stem cell transplant for Fanconi anemia, so the T cells may come from the graft donor.

This clonotype has only a few counts. The gene calls are TRBV11-2 and TRBJ2-1, with D possibly matching TRBD1 (6 bases). Trimming stripped 5 bases from V and 7 bases from J, with 12 bases between. This CDR3 contains 13 residues. Germline V CDR1 and CDR2: SGHAT, FQNNGV. In DNA form, the CDR3 reads TGTGCCAGCAGCCCTGCGAGGGGGAATGAGCAGTTCTTC. This encodes CASSPARGNEQFF.

This clonotype was picked up many times. The chain has TRBV28 and TRBJ1-1; D gene unclear. Germline V gene lookup returns CDR1 MDHEN and CDR2 SYDVKM. This CDR3 has 14 amino acids. V was pared by 3 bases and J by 1 base, with 9 bases between. The CDR3 region has the DNA TGTGCCAGCAGTTTGGAACGGACGAACACTGAAGCTTTCTTT. It encodes CASSLERTNTEAFF. Full variable domain (remainder filled in from reference TRBV28 and TRBJ1-1): DVKVTQSSRYLVKRTGEKVFLECVQDMDHENMFWYRQDPGLGLRLIYFSYDVKMKEKGDIPEGYSVSREKKERFSLILESASTNQTSMYLCASSLERTNTEAFFGQGTRLTVV.

This clonotype was seen many times. The chain combines TRBV12-3 or TRBV12-4 with TRBJ1-2, with 7 bases lining up with TRBD1. V was clipped by 7 bases and J by 7 bases; unmatched bases: 15. CDR3 length: 15 amino acids. The CDR3 DNA reads TGTGCCAGCAATATGTTAGGGACAGCTAGATCTGGCTACACCTTC. Protein: CASNMLGTARSGYTF.

At least ten counts were recorded for this clonotype. V is TRBV6-1 and J is TRBJ1-2; D is ambiguous. Between the trimmed V and J ends, which lost 2 bases and 1 base, there was a span of 11 bases. The CDR3 covers 15 residues. Germline lookup yields CDR1 MNHNS and CDR2 SASEGT. The CDR3 region is CASSERGGFNYGYTF. In nucleotides, the CDR3 is TGTGCCAGCAGTGAACGTGGAGGATTTAACTATGGCTACACCTTC.

This clonotype was recorded at least ten times. The V gene is TRBV6-1, the J gene TRBJ2-5; D gene uncertain. The CDR3 extends over 10 amino acids. The V end lost 6 bases, the J end lost 5 bases, and 4 bases lay between the germline ends. Germline CDR1 is MNHNS and CDR2 is SASEGT. The CDR3 sequence is CASRLETQYF. The DNA of the CDR3 is TGTGCCAGCAGACTGGAGACCCAGTACTTC.

This rearrangement joins TRBV24-1 to TRBJ1-1; D ambiguous. The CDR3 contains 13 residues. The germline gives CDR1 KGHDR, CDR2 SFDVKD. The V end lost 4 bases, the J end lost 2 bases, and 7 bases lay between the germline ends. This chain's CDR3 is CATSEAGNTEAFF. CDR3 nucleotide sequence: TGTGCCACCAGTGAAGCGGGCAACACTGAAGCTTTCTTT.

This clonotype was seen a few times. The gene calls are TRBV18 and TRBJ2-1; 11 bases fit TRBD2. The CDR3 is 17 amino acids. Germline V CDR1 and CDR2: KGHSH, LQKENI. V was pared by 3 bases and J by 8 bases, with 12 bases of the junction left unmatched. The CDR3 DNA reads TGTGCCAGCTCACCCCAGCAAACTAGCGGGAGAATCTATGAGCAGTTCTTC. Translating gives CASSPQQTSGRIYEQFF. The complete variable domain, with remaining parts taken from reference TRBV18 and TRBJ2-1, reads NAGVMQNPRHLVRRRGQEARLRCSPMKGHSHVYWYRQLPEEGLKFMVYLQKENIIDESGMPKERFSAEFPKEGPSILRIQQVVRGDSAAYFCASSPQQTSGRIYEQFFGPGTRLTVL.

This clonotype was recorded many times. The chain has TRBV5-5 and TRBJ2-1; 7 nucleotides agree with TRBD1. The CDR3 covers 15 residues. The germline CDR1 and CDR2 sequences are SGHKS and YYEKEE (reference sequence). After removal of 3 bases from V and 8 bases from J, the junction contained 11 bases not matched to a gene. This CDR3 reads CASSSHRGISDEQFF. As DNA, the CDR3 is TGTGCCAGCAGCTCCCACAGGGGAATAAGCGATGAGCAGTTCTTC.